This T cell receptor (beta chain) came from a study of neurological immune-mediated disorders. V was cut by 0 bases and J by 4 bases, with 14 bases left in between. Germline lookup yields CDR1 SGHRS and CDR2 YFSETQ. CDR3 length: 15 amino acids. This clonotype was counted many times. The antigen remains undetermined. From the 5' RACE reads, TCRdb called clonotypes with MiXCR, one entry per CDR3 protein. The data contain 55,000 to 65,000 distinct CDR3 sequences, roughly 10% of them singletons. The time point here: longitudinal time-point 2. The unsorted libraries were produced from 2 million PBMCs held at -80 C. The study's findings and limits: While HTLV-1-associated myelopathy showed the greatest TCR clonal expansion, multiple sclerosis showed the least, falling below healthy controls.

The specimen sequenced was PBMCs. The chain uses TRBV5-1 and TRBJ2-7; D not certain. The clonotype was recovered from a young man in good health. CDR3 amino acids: CASSLEPDTFYEQYF. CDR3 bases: TGCGCCAGCAGCTTGGAACCCGACACCTTTTACGAGCAGTACTTC.